The clone carrying this T cell receptor beta chain was counted between two and nine times. The antigen is undetermined. This sample was taken from a study of T-cell reconstitution after alpha-beta-depleted transplantation in children. Overall study findings and caveats: Day-60 TCRbeta diversity that was high in some patients was derived from surviving recipient T cells and thymic progenitors.

Unique molecular identifiers were built into the TCRbeta library. One entry per CDR3 protein, called by TCRdb with MiXCR from the PCR reads. The table records about 980,000 distinct CDR3 sequences, around 30% of them present only once. The CDR3 is made up of 15 amino acids. Trimming took 2 bases from V and 2 from J, leaving 10 bases between them. Per the germline V gene, CDR1 is MNHEY and CDR2 is SVGEGT. The input for sequencing was PBMCs, mostly from graft donor cells, taken 360 days after TCRalphabeta/CD19-depleted stem cell transplant. The chain employs TRBV6-2 or TRBV6-3 and TRBJ2-1, with D perhaps matching TRBD1 (6 bases). The sequence was obtained from a boy in the first two years of life who had a stem cell transplant for SCID, so the T cells may come from the graft donor. CDR3 region: CASSYLDRTYNEQFF. The CDR3 DNA follows: TGTGCCAGCAGTTACCTAGACAGGACCTACAATGAGCAGTTCTTC.